This T cell receptor (beta chain) was sequenced in a study of blood T cell repertoires in COVID-19. About the research overall: COVID-19 samples from acute and convalescent phases originated in the United States, Italy and Spain. T cells, B-cell-depleted T cells, or PBMCs provided the cDNA or gDNA that served as material.

Clinical history reported by participants formed the basis on which cohorts were assigned. Authors' processing steps: Estimates of nucleated cell counts were drawn from the amplification of reference gene primers. The assay was immunoSEQ multiplex PCR, and TCRdb's table has in-frame clones only and misses some. That table supplies the V and J calls and clone size; D and trimming were determined from the DNA. The sample carries over 350,000 clones, around 90% recorded once. The sequenced sample was PBMCs or T cells enriched from blood (not recorded which). The receptor was derived from a woman aged 18-29 years with acute COVID-19.

In DNA, the CDR3 is TGTGCCAGCAGCCAAAGCGGGGATTTGAACACCGGGGAGCTGTTTTTT. This sequence encodes CASSQSGDLNTGELFF. The chain is built from TRBV6-2 or TRBV6-3 and TRBJ2-2; TRBD2 matches 7 bases. The CDR3 spans 16 residues. Germline CDR1 MNHEY, CDR2 SVGEGT. V was clipped by 6 bases and J by 1 base; unmatched bases: 8.